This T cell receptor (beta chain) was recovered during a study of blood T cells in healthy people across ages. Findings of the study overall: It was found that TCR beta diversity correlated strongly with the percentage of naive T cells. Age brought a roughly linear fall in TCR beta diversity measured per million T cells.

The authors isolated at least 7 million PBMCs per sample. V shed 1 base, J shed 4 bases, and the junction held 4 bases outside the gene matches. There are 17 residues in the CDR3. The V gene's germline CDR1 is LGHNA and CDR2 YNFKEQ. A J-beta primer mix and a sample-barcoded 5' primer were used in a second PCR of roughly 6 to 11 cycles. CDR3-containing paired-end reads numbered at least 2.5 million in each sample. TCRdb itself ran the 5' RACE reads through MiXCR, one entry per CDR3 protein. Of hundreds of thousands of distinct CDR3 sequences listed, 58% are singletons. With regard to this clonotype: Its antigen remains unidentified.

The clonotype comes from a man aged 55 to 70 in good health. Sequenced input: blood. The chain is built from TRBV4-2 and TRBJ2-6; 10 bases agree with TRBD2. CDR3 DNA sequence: TGTGCCAGCAGCCAAGTCCTAGCGGGGGCCGGGGCCAACGTCCTGACTTTC. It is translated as CASSQVLAGAGANVLTF.